These 24 T cell receptor beta chains originate from one sample sequenced in a study of regulatory T cells in long-lasting Graves disease. This sample's time point: newly diagnosed GD, antithyroid drugs for less than 3 months. The authors made the TCR library using RNA they extracted from PBMCs. CDR3-region Arm-PCR and iRepertoire HTBI primers produced the TCR beta libraries. From the multiplex PCR reads, TCRdb called clonotypes with MiXCR, one entry per CDR3 protein. The sample yields around 400,000 distinct CDR3 sequences, approximately 12% seen once. These data were also filed under a second study, of T cells in Graves' hyperthyroidism and ophthalmopathy.

This material consisted of peripheral blood mononuclear cells (PBMCs), taken at new diagnosis, from a patient treated with antithyroid drugs. Receptors were obtained from a woman aged 18-29 years with Graves disease.

This clonotype was detected a few times. CDR3 bases: TGCAGTGCTAGACATGGGGGGGGTCGCAGGGCTAACTCTGGAAACACCATATATTTT. The encoded protein is CSARHGGGRRANSGNTIYF. V gene TRBV20-1 combines with J gene TRBJ1-3; weak D call: TRBD1 (5 bases). Trimming took 2 bases from V and 0 from J, leaving 23 bases between them. This CDR3 contains 19 residues. In germline, CDR1 is DFQATT, CDR2 SNEGSKA (reference sequence).

The gene calls are TRBV7-9 and TRBJ2-6; the D is unclear. CDR1 is SEHNR, CDR2 FQNEAQ, per germline (reference sequence). The CDR3 spans 14 residues. Trimming cost V 6 bases and J 5 bases, with 11 bases left between them. CDR3 DNA: TGTGCCAGCAGTTCTACGGGTTGGGCCAACGTCCTGACTTTC. Encoded protein: CASSSTGWANVLTF.

This clonotype occurred many times. The CDR3 DNA reads as TGCAGTGCTAGTCCCAGGAACAATGAGCAGTTCTTC. Translation gives CSASPRNNEQFF. V and J are TRBV20-1 and TRBJ2-1; D not resolved. V lost 3 bases and J lost 5, with 8 bases in between. The CDR3 consists of 12 residues. Germline CDR1 and CDR2: DFQATT and SNEGSKA (reference sequence).

This clonotype was counted ten times or more. The chain employs TRBV12-3 or TRBV12-4 and TRBJ1-6; no clear D. Trimming took off 4 bases at V and 8 bases at J, with 12 bases between the two ends. The CDR3 covers 14 residues. CDR3 in DNA: TGTGCCAGCAGTTGGAGGGATCGAGATTCACCCCTCCACTTT. Translated, it gives CASSWRDRDSPLHF.

This clonotype was counted only a few times. The chain couples TRBV6-9 to TRBJ2-3; 7 bases map to TRBD2. Unmatched junction bases numbered 10, after V lost 3 bases and J lost 10 bases. Germline V lookup: CDR1 MNHGY, CDR2 SVAAGI. The CDR3 spans 14 residues. The CDR3 spells CASSYLKGLVPQYF. The CDR3 nucleotides read TGTGCCAGCAGTTACCTGAAAGGACTAGTACCGCAGTATTTT.

This sequence joins TRBV4-1 and TRBJ2-3; TRBD2 agrees at 9 bases. V shed 1 base and J 1 base; nucleotides not matched to a gene: 9. Per the germline V gene, CDR1 is MGHRA and CDR2 is YSYEKL. The CDR3 loop spans 18 amino acids. This CDR3 is CASSQGLAGGLGTDTQYF. CDR3 sequence (DNA): TGCGCCAGCAGCCAAGGTCTGGCGGGGGGGCTAGGCACAGATACGCAGTATTTT.

This rearrangement joins TRBV28 to TRBJ1-4, with 10 bases that match TRBD1. V lost 3 bases and J lost 4; bases outside the gene matches: 2. Germline V lookup: CDR1 MDHEN, CDR2 SYDVKM. The CDR3 contains 15 residues. The CDR3 spells CASSLTGGRNEKLFF. The CDR3 DNA reads as TGTGCCAGCAGTTTGACAGGGGGCCGTAATGAAAAACTGTTTTTT.

The table lists this clonotype with many counts. The V gene is TRBV7-2, the J gene TRBJ1-2; D unresolved. The CDR3 totals 13 residues. V was pared by 3 bases and J by 4 bases, with 9 bases between. The germline gives CDR1 SGHTA, CDR2 FQGNSA. DNA for the CDR3: TGTGCCAGCAGCTTTCCCCGGCGCTATGGCTACACCTTC. The encoded protein is CASSFPRRYGYTF.

The chain carries TRBV6-5 and TRBJ2-7; no firm D call. The CDR3 is 13 amino acids. CDR1 and CDR2 (germline): MNHEY, SVGAGI. Deletions cut 2 bases from V and 0 bases from J, with 5 bases between. CDR3 sequence: CASSYPSSYEQYV. The CDR3 nucleotides are TGTGCCAGCAGTTACCCGTCCTCCTACGAGCAGTACGTC.

This clonotype has at least ten counts. The gene calls are TRBV28 and TRBJ2-5; D remains ambiguous. The germline V gene encodes CDR1 MDHEN and CDR2 SYDVKM. The CDR3 is 13 residues long. Trimming left V 10 bases short and J 5 bases short, with 17 bases between. The chain's CDR3 is CATEEGQWETQYF. As DNA, the CDR3 is TGTGCCACCGAGGAAGGGCAGTGGGAGACCCAGTACTTC.

This clonotype turned up a few times. This may come from a read error, since a much larger clone is one base off. The chain couples TRBV7-2 to TRBJ1-2, with D possibly matching TRBD1 (6 bases). The ends were cut back, 3 bases at V and 10 bases at J, with 15 bases in the middle. The CDR3 has 13 residues. CDR1 is SGHTA, CDR2 FQGNSA, per germline. DNA of the CDR3: TGTGCCAGCAGCTTTCAGGGGCTCGATGACTACACCTTC. This sequence encodes CASSFQGLDDYTF.

Concerning this clonotype itself: It may be a read error: a sequence one base away is much more abundant. V usage is TRBV7-9 and J usage is TRBJ2-3; 11 bases match TRBD1. The J call may not be correct, given that the DNA end is closer to TRBJ2-7. Germline CDR1 and CDR2: SEHNR and FQNEAQ (reference sequence). The CDR3 runs 18 residues. The CDR3, as DNA: TGTGCCAGCAGCTCCCTACTCCAGGACAGGGGGCTGTACAATGAGCAGTACTTC. Protein product: CASSSLLQDRGLYNEQYF.

This clonotype was seen repeatedly, ten times or more. The CDR3 sequence: CSASGGGLAGGLIHNEQFF. The CDR3 nucleotides read TGCAGTGCTAGTGGGGGAGGGCTAGCGGGGGGCCTAATTCACAATGAGCAGTTCTTC. The chain employs TRBV20-1 and TRBJ2-1; 11 bases map to TRBD2. This CDR3 comprises 19 residues. The V gene's germline CDR1 is DFQATT and CDR2 SNEGSKA (reference sequence). Germline trimming cut 3 bases from V and 5 bases from J; bases unmatched to any gene: 18.

The chain is built from TRBV20-1 and TRBJ2-7; no definite D call. V lost 4 bases and J 4 bases, leaving 17 bases between the germline ends. Germline assignment: CDR1 DFQATT and CDR2 SNEGSKA (reference sequence). The CDR3 extends over 14 amino acids. Here the CDR3 DNA reads TGCAGTGCTAAAACGCGCGCCCTCGTGTACGAGCAGTACTTC. Its protein product is CSAKTRALVYEQYF.

The table lists this clonotype with many counts. The V call is TRBV11-1, the J call TRBJ1-2, with D unresolved. V was clipped by 4 bases and J by 4 bases, with 16 bases between them. CDR3 size: 15 residues. Germline loops: CDR1 SGHAT, CDR2 FQDESV (reference sequence). As DNA, the CDR3 is TGTGCCAGCAGCTGGGTCCGAGAGGGAGGCTATGGCTACACCTTC. Its protein is CASSWVREGGYGYTF.

This clonotype was recorded many times. V is TRBV12-3 or TRBV12-4 and J is TRBJ2-5; weak D call: TRBD2 (6 bases). The V end lost 8 bases, the J end lost 5 bases, and 15 bases lay between the germline ends. The CDR3 consists of 13 residues. CDR3 protein: CASDLTGVETQYF. The DNA for the CDR3 is TGTGCCAGCGACCTAACGGGGGTGGAGACCCAGTACTTC.

This clonotype appeared many times. The rearrangement uses TRBV7-9 and TRBJ1-1; TRBD1 is a possible D gene (6 bases). The CDR3 covers 13 residues. V was clipped by 11 bases and J by 4 bases, with 17 bases between them. CDR1 and CDR2 (germline): SEHNR, FQNEAQ (reference sequence). The CDR3 spells CASRGTFPTEAFF. CDR3 DNA sequence: TGTGCCTCTAGGGGGACTTTTCCCACTGAAGCTTTCTTT.

This clonotype was observed many times. The gene calls are TRBV7-8 and TRBJ1-5; no reliable D call. With 0 bases removed from V and 1 base from J, the gap between germline ends came to 16 bases. The CDR3 sequence is 18 residues long. The V gene's germline CDR1 is SGHVS and CDR2 FQNEAQ. The CDR3 nucleotides read TGTGCCAGCAGCTTAGCCGTGGGTAGAACTCTAAGCAATCAGCCCCAGCATTTT. Protein: CASSLAVGRTLSNQPQHF.

This clonotype occurred many times. The V and J genes are TRBV12-3 or TRBV12-4 and TRBJ1-2, with unresolved D. The CDR3 spans 12 residues. V was cut by 6 bases and J by 4 bases, with 9 bases left in between. CDR3 region: CASSRPLYGYTF. The CDR3 coding sequence is TGTGCCAGCAGCCGCCCACTCTATGGCTACACCTTC.

This clonotype was observed at least ten times. This sequence joins TRBV6-2 or TRBV6-3 and TRBJ2-1, with TRBD2 matching 11 bases. V gave up 6 bases and J gave up 4 bases; unmatched junction bases: 5. Germline lookup yields CDR1 MNHEY and CDR2 SVGEGT. The CDR3 is 15 amino acids. DNA for the CDR3: TGTGCCAGCAGACTTACTAGCGGGGGATACAATGAGCAGTTCTTC. It specifies CASRLTSGGYNEQFF.

This clonotype has at least ten counts. J is TRBJ2-2 and V is TRBV7-9; 9 nucleotides agree with TRBD1. This CDR3 is built from 16 residues. Trimming took 5 bases from V and 5 from J; bases not matched to a gene: 9. CDR1 and CDR2 (germline): SEHNR, FQNEAQ (reference sequence). CDR3 DNA: TGTGCCAGCAGCCTGGACAGGGGTCATAGGACCGGGGAGCTGTTTTTT. It codes for CASSLDRGHRTGELFF.

V usage is TRBV3-1 and J usage is TRBJ1-1; D is possibly TRBD1 (5 bases). The germline gives CDR1 LGHDT, CDR2 YNNKEL (reference sequence). The CDR3 has 13 residues. V was trimmed by 4 bases and J by 6 bases, leaving 12 bases between them. The chain's CDR3 is CASSLTATSEAFF. For the CDR3, the DNA is TGTGCCAGCAGCCTGACAGCCACATCTGAAGCTTTCTTT.

This clonotype was found many times. V usage is TRBV28 and J usage is TRBJ2-7, with 9 bases fitting TRBD2. The CDR3 has 16 amino acids. V shed 8 bases and J 3 bases; nucleotides not matched to a gene: 14. Looked up from germline, CDR1 is MDHEN and CDR2 is SYDVKM. Here the CDR3 DNA reads TGTGCCAGCCCCCCCCGCGGGACTAGCAGCAACTACGAGCAGTACTTC. Residues: CASPPRGTSSNYEQYF.

This clonotype was detected a few times. The chain joins TRBV7-6 to TRBJ1-1; TRBD1 aligns across 8 bases. Trimming removed 6 bases from V and 3 bases from J; junction bases left unmatched: 9. Germline CDR1 SGHVS, CDR2 FNYEAQ. There are 15 residues in the CDR3. CDR3: CASSPGTGRYTEAFF. As DNA, the CDR3 is TGTGCCAGCAGTCCAGGGACAGGACGTTACACTGAAGCTTTCTTT.